This is a list of T cell receptor beta chains from one sample in a study of T cell repertoires in cytomegalovirus infection. TCRdb re-derived calls from the reads in MiXCR, one entry per CDR3 protein. The sample yields around 530,000 distinct CDR3 sequences, more than 25% seen once. Sequencing input: PBMCs. All receptors derive from a human donor in good health (CMV status not recorded). Some clones in this sample may be carry-over from other donors' samples. The CDR3 runs from the conserved cysteine through the conserved F or W. A D gene is named only where the DNA matches it firmly. Size is stated for part of the rows, as once, few or many counts, or as a class when the clone is expanded.

J gene: TRBJ2-5
V gene: TRBV18
D gene: TRBD1
clone size: many
CDR3 DNA: TGTGCCAGCTCACCACCCAGGGGGGAGACCCAGTACTTC
CDR3 protein: CASSPPRGETQYF

J gene: TRBJ2-3
V gene: TRBV5-4
D gene: -
clone size: -
CDR3 DNA: TGTGCCAGCAGCTTGGATTCGGAACCTACAGATACGCAGTATTTT
CDR3 protein: CASSLDSEPTDTQYF

J gene: TRBJ2-3
V gene: TRBV7-2
D gene: TRBD2
clone size: many
CDR3 DNA: TGTGCCAGCAGCAAGGGACTAGCGCTCATCGATGGGCTTACGCAGTATTTT
CDR3 protein: CASSKGLALIDGLTQYF

J gene: TRBJ2-7
V gene: TRBV19
D gene: TRBD1
clone size: few
CDR3 DNA: TGTGCCAGTAGTCCCAGACAGGGGGCGAACTACGAGCAGTACTTC
CDR3 protein: CASSPRQGANYEQYF

J gene: TRBJ1-3
V gene: TRBV5-1
D gene: TRBD1
clone size: -
CDR3 DNA: TGCGCCAGCAGCAGGACAGGGATGAGCTCTGGAAACACCATATATTTT
CDR3 protein: CASSRTGMSSGNTIYF

J gene: TRBJ2-1
V gene: TRBV9
D gene: -
clone size: -
CDR3 DNA: TGTGCCAGCAGCGTAGGCCCGGGGGGAGTACCGTGGATACAGGGGCGTCCCAAATCGGATGAGCAGTTCTTC
CDR3 protein: CASSVGPGGVPWIQGRPKSDEQFF

J gene: TRBJ2-1
V gene: TRBV7-2
D gene: TRBD2
clone size: many
CDR3 DNA: TGTGCCAGCAGCTTAGCGACGGGAGGGCCTATTGAGCAGTTCTTC
CDR3 protein: CASSLATGGPIEQFF

J gene: TRBJ1-1
V gene: TRBV4-3
D gene: -
clone size: many
CDR3 DNA: TGCGCCAGCAGCCAAGATGGGACATGGGGCACTGAAGCTTTCTTT
CDR3 protein: CASSQDGTWGTEAFF

J gene: TRBJ2-1
V gene: TRBV19
D gene: -
clone size: few
CDR3 DNA: TGTGCCAGTAGTATAGTCGACTGGGAACATGAGCAGTTCTTC
CDR3 protein: CASSIVDWEHEQFF

J gene: TRBJ2-2
V gene: TRBV7-2
D gene: TRBD2
clone size: many
CDR3 DNA: TGTGCCAGCAGCTTCCCCCCTCTAGCGGGATATACCGGGGAGCTGTTTTTT
CDR3 protein: CASSFPPLAGYTGELFF

J gene: TRBJ1-2
V gene: TRBV14
D gene: -
clone size: few
CDR3 DNA: TGTGCCAGCAGCCAAGCGGGGGTCGTCGGCTACACCTTC
CDR3 protein: CASSQAGVVGYTF

J gene: TRBJ2-5
V gene: TRBV5-4
D gene: -
clone size: -
CDR3 DNA: TGTGCCAGCAGCCAAGGACAGAGGGAGACCCAGTACTTC
CDR3 protein: CASSQGQRETQYF

J gene: TRBJ2-1
V gene: TRBV29-1
D gene: TRBD2
clone size: -
CDR3 DNA: TGCAGCCCTACAGCGGGAGCCTCCTACAATGAGCAGTTCTTC
CDR3 protein: CSPTAGASYNEQFF

J gene: TRBJ2-1
V gene: TRBV7-6
D gene: TRBD2
clone size: few
CDR3 DNA: TGTGCCAGCAGCTCCCCGGCTAGCGGGAGAAAGAATGAGCAGTTCTTC
CDR3 protein: CASSSPASGRKNEQFF

J gene: TRBJ1-5
V gene: TRBV19
D gene: TRBD1
clone size: -
CDR3 DNA: TGTGCCAGTTCGACAGGGGCTCCTAGTCAGCCCCAGCATTTT
CDR3 protein: CASSTGAPSQPQHF

J gene: TRBJ1-2
V gene: TRBV12-5
D gene: -
clone size: few
CDR3 DNA: TGTGCTAGTGGTTTGTTGTCATCTGGGGTCTATGGCTACACCTTC
CDR3 protein: CASGLLSSGVYGYTF

J gene: TRBJ2-1
V gene: TRBV27
D gene: -
clone size: -
CDR3 DNA: TGTGCCAGCAGTTTAGGGGCGGTCCTCTACAATGAGCAGTTCTTC
CDR3 protein: CASSLGAVLYNEQFF

J gene: TRBJ1-5
V gene: TRBV7-8
D gene: -
clone size: many
CDR3 DNA: TGTGCCAGCAGCTTAGACCGGGACGATAGCAATCAGCCCCAGCATTTT
CDR3 protein: CASSLDRDDSNQPQHF

J gene: TRBJ2-1
V gene: TRBV6-2/TRBV6-3
D gene: TRBD2
clone size: -
CDR3 DNA: TGTGCCAGCAGTTACTGGGGACTAGCGAACAATGAGCAGTTCTTC
CDR3 protein: CASSYWGLANNEQFF

J gene: TRBJ2-1
V gene: TRBV6-2/TRBV6-3
D gene: TRBD2
clone size: few
CDR3 DNA: TGTGCCAGCAGTGGGGGTACTAGCGGGATAAATGAGCAGTTCTTC
CDR3 protein: CASSGGTSGINEQFF

J gene: TRBJ2-3
V gene: TRBV11-3
D gene: TRBD2
clone size: once
CDR3 DNA: TGTGCCAGCAGCTCCAAGACTAGCGGGAGATTCGCAGATACGCAGTATTTT
CDR3 protein: CASSSKTSGRFADTQYF

J gene: TRBJ2-1
V gene: TRBV12-5
D gene: -
clone size: few
CDR3 DNA: TGTGCTAGTGGTTTGTCCGGGGAGCCCCCAAAATTTAATGAGCAGTTCTTC
CDR3 protein: CASGLSGEPPKFNEQFF

J gene: TRBJ2-1
V gene: TRBV4-1
D gene: -
clone size: -
CDR3 DNA: TGCGCCAGCAGCCCCGGCCCCTTTTTGGCCGAGGGGAATGAGCAGTTCTTC
CDR3 protein: CASSPGPFLAEGNEQFF

J gene: TRBJ1-6
V gene: TRBV11-2
D gene: -
clone size: -
CDR3 DNA: TGTGCCAGCAGCTTGGAAGGGAGGGTAAATTCACCCCTCCACTTT
CDR3 protein: CASSLEGRVNSPLHF

J gene: TRBJ2-5
V gene: TRBV7-9
D gene: TRBD1
clone size: few
CDR3 DNA: TGTGCCAGCAGGCGGGGACAGGGGGGAGACGAGACCCAGTACTTC
CDR3 protein: CASRRGQGGDETQYF

J gene: TRBJ2-3
V gene: TRBV6-2/TRBV6-3
D gene: TRBD2
clone size: -
CDR3 DNA: TGTGCCAGCCGAGGACTAGAGATCACAGATACGCAGTATTTT
CDR3 protein: CASRGLEITDTQYF

J gene: TRBJ2-1
V gene: TRBV6-5
D gene: TRBD2
clone size: -
CDR3 DNA: TGTGCCAGCAGACTCCTCGGGACTAGCGGAAGCAATGAGCAGTTCTTC
CDR3 protein: CASRLLGTSGSNEQFF

J gene: TRBJ2-2
V gene: TRBV27
D gene: TRBD2
clone size: -
CDR3 DNA: TGTGCCAGCACCGGACTAGCGGGAAACACCGGGGAGCTGTTTTTT
CDR3 protein: CASTGLAGNTGELFF

J gene: TRBJ1-3
V gene: TRBV28
D gene: -
clone size: -
CDR3 DNA: TGTGCCAGCAGTTTAAACGCCGGGGGTAGCACCATATATTTT
CDR3 protein: CASSLNAGGSTIYF

J gene: TRBJ1-5
V gene: TRBV7-2
D gene: -
clone size: many
CDR3 DNA: TGTGCCAGCAGCTTATCGGGCGGTGGCAATCAGCCCCAGCATTTT
CDR3 protein: CASSLSGGGNQPQHF

J gene: TRBJ2-1
V gene: TRBV20-1
D gene: TRBD2
clone size: -
CDR3 DNA: TGCAGTGCTAGGAAAGGACTAGCGGGGGTGGAGGAGCAGTTCTTC
CDR3 protein: CSARKGLAGVEEQFF

J gene: TRBJ2-7
V gene: TRBV19
D gene: TRBD1
clone size: few
CDR3 DNA: TGTGCCAGTAGTATCCATGCCGGGACAGTCGGATACGAGCAGTACTTC
CDR3 protein: CASSIHAGTVGYEQYF

J gene: TRBJ2-5
V gene: TRBV7-9
D gene: -
clone size: many
CDR3 DNA: TGTGCCAGCAGTGATGTCAGGGAGACCCAGTACTTC
CDR3 protein: CASSDVRETQYF

J gene: TRBJ1-2
V gene: TRBV2
D gene: -
clone size: -
CDR3 DNA: TGTGCCAGCAGTCGGGACACGGACACCTTC
CDR3 protein: CASSRDTDTF

J gene: TRBJ2-4
V gene: TRBV3-1
D gene: -
clone size: few
CDR3 DNA: TGTGCCAGCAGCCAAGATCCTAGCAACATTCAGTACTTC
CDR3 protein: CASSQDPSNIQYF

J gene: TRBJ2-3
V gene: TRBV20-1
D gene: -
clone size: many
CDR3 DNA: TGCAGTGCTAGAGATTCGCGGAAGAGCACAGATACGCAGTATTTT
CDR3 protein: CSARDSRKSTDTQYF

J gene: TRBJ2-1
V gene: TRBV2
D gene: -
clone size: -
CDR3 DNA: TGTGCCAGCAGGAGCAGGCCTGACGGTGAGCAGTTCTTC
CDR3 protein: CASRSRPDGEQFF

J gene: TRBJ1-2
V gene: TRBV10-3
D gene: TRBD1
clone size: few
CDR3 DNA: TGTGCCATCAAACCTAGGGACAGGGATTTCAAGGGCTACACCTTC
CDR3 protein: CAIKPRDRDFKGYTF

J gene: TRBJ1-5
V gene: TRBV19
D gene: TRBD1
clone size: -
CDR3 DNA: TGTGCCAGTAGTTGGGACAGCCGGATATATAGCAATCAGCCCCAGCATTTT
CDR3 protein: CASSWDSRIYSNQPQHF

J gene: TRBJ1-1
V gene: TRBV6-5
D gene: TRBD1
clone size: few
CDR3 DNA: TGTGCCAGCAGTACTAGGGGGCCGAACCCGGGGAGCACTGAAGCTTTCTTT
CDR3 protein: CASSTRGPNPGSTEAFF

J gene: TRBJ2-7
V gene: TRBV7-6
D gene: -
clone size: many
CDR3 DNA: TGTGCCAGCAGCTCCAGAGACGACGATTCTTACGAGCAGTACTTC
CDR3 protein: CASSSRDDDSYEQYF

J gene: TRBJ1-1
V gene: TRBV18
D gene: -
clone size: -
CDR3 DNA: TGTGCCAGCTCACTCAAGGCGGACTTGAACACTGAAGCTTTCTTT
CDR3 protein: CASSLKADLNTEAFF

J gene: TRBJ1-2
V gene: TRBV20-1
D gene: -
clone size: -
CDR3 DNA: TGCAGTGCTAGAGAAGGGGGGCAGGGGAACTATGGCTACACCTTC
CDR3 protein: CSAREGGQGNYGYTF

J gene: TRBJ2-5
V gene: TRBV7-6
D gene: -
clone size: few
CDR3 DNA: TGTGCCAGCAGCATTTACAGGGGAGGAGTGGAGGAGACCCAGTACTTC
CDR3 protein: CASSIYRGGVEETQYF